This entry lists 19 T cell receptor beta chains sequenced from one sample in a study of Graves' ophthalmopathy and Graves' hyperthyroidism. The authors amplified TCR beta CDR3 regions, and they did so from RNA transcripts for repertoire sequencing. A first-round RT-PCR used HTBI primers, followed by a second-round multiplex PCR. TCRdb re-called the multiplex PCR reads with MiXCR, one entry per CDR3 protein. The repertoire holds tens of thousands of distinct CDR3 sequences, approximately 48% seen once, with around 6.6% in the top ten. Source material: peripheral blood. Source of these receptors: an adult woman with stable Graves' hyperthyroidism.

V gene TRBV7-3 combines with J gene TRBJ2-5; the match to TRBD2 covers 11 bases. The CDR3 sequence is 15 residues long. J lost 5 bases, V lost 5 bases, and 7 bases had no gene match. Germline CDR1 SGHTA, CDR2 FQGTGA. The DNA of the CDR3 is TGTGCCAGCAGCGTCACTAGCGGGAGTGATGAGACCCAGTACTTC. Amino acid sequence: CASSVTSGSDETQYF.

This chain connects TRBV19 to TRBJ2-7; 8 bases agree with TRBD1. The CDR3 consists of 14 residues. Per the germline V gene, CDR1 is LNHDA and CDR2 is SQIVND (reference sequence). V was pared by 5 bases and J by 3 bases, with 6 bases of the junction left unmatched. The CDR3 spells CASSDDRGGYEQYF. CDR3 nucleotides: TGTGCCAGTAGTGATGACAGGGGCGGCTACGAGCAGTACTTC.

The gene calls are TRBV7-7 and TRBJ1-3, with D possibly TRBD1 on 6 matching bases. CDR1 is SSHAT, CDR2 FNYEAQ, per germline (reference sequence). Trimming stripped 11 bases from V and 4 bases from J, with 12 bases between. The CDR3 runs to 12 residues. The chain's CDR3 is CAAGGAGNTIYF. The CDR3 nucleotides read TGTGCCGCGGGGGGGGCCGGAAACACCATATATTTT. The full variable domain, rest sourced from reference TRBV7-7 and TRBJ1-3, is GAGVSQSPRYKVTKRGQDVTLRCDPISSHATLYWYQQALGQGPEFLTYFNYEAQPDKSGLPSDRFSAERPEGSISTLTIQRTEQRDSAMYRCAAGGAGNTIYFGEGSWLTVV.

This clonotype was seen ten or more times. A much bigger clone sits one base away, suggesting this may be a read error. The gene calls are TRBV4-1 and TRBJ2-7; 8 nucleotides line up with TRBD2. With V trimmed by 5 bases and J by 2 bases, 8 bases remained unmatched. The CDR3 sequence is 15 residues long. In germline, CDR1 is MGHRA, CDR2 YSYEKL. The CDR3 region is CASSATSEPPYEQYF. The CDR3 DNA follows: TGCGCCAGCAGCGCGACTAGCGAGCCTCCCTACGAGCAGTACTTC.

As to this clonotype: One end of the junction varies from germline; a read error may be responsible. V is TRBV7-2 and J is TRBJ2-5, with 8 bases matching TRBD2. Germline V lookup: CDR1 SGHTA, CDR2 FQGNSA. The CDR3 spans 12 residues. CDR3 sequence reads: CQQLSGEETQYF. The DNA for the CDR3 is TGCCAGCAGCTTAGCGGGGAAGAGACCCAGTACTTC.

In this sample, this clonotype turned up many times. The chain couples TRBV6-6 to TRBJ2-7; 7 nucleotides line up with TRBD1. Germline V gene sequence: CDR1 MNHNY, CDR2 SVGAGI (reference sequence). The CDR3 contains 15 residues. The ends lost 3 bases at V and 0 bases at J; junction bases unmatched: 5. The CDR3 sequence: CASSYRQGPSYEQYF. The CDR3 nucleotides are TGTGCCAGCAGTTATAGACAGGGCCCCTCCTACGAGCAGTACTTC.

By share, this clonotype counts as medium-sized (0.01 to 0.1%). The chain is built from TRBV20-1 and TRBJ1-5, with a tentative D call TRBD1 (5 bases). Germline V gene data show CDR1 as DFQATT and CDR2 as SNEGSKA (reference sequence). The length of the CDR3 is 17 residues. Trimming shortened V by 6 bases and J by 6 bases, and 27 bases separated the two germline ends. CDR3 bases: TGCAGTGCGGACGGGGGTAACTACCTTTCGAGGGGTCAGCCCCAGCATTTT. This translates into CSADGGNYLSRGQPQHF.

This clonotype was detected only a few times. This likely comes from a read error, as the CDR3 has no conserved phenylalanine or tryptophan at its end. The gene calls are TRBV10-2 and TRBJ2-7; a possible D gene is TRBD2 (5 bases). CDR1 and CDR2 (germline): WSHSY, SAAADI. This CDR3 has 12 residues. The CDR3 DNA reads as TGCGCCGGCAGTCCCATGGGAGTCGAGCAGTACCTC. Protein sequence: CAGSPMGVEQYL.

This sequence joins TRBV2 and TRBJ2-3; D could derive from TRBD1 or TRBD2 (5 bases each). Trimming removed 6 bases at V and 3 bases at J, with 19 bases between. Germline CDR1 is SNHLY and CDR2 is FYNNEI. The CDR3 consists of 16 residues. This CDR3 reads CASRRETAGTTDTQYF. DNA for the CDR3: TGTGCCAGCAGGAGAGAAACCGCAGGGACGACAGATACGCAGTATTTT.

The chain's CDR3 is CSASPLAEAYEQYF. The CDR3 bases are TGCAGTGCTTCTCCGCTAGCGGAGGCCTACGAGCAGTACTTC. This chain connects TRBV20-1 to TRBJ2-7; 7 bases fit TRBD2. In germline, CDR1 is DFQATT, CDR2 SNEGSKA (reference sequence). V trimming: 5 bases; J trimming: 2 bases; junction bases outside the gene matches: 9. This CDR3 has 14 amino acids.

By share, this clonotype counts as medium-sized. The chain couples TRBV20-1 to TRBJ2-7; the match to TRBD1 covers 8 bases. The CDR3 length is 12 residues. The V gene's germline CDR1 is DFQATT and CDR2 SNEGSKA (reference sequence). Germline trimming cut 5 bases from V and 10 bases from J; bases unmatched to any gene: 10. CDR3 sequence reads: CSAPFRGQGQYF. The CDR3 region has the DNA TGCAGTGCTCCCTTTAGAGGACAGGGCCAGTACTTC.

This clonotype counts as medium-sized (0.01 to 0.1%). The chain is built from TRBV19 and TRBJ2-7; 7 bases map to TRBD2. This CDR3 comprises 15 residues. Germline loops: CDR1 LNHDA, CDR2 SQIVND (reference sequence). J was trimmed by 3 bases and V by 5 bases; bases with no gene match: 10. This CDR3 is CASSPSSGNVYEQYF. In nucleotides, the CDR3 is TGTGCCAGTAGTCCATCTAGCGGTAACGTCTACGAGCAGTACTTC.

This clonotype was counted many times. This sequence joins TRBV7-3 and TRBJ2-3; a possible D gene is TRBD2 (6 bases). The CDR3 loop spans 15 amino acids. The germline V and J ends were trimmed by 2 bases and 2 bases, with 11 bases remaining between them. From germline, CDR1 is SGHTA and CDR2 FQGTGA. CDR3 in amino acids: CASSLVGGITDTQYF. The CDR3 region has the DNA TGTGCCAGCAGCTTAGTTGGAGGGATCACAGATACGCAGTATTTT.

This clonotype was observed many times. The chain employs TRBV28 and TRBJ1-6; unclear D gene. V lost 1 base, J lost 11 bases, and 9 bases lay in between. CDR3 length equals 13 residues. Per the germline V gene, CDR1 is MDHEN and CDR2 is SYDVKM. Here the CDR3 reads CASSLSFGAPLHF. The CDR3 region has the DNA TGTGCCAGCAGTTTATCCTTCGGAGCACCCCTCCACTTT.

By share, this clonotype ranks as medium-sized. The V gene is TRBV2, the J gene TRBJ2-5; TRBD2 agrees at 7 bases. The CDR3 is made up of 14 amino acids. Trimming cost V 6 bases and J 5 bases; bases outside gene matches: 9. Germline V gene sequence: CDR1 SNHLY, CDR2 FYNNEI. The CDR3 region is CASRAGLGLETQYF. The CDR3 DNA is TGTGCCAGCAGGGCCGGACTAGGACTGGAGACCCAGTACTTC.

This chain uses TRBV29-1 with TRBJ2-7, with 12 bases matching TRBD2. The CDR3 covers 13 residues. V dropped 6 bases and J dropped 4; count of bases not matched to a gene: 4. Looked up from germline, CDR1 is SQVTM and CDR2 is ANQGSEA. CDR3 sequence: CSVEGLAGYEQYF. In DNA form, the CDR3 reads TGCAGCGTGGAGGGACTAGCGGGTTACGAGCAGTACTTC.

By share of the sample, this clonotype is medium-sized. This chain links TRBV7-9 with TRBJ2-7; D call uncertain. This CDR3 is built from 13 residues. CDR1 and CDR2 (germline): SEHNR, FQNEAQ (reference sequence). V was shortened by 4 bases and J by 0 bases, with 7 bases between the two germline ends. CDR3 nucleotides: TGTGCCAGCAGCTCGAGTTCCTCCTACGAGCAGTACTTC. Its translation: CASSSSSSYEQYF.

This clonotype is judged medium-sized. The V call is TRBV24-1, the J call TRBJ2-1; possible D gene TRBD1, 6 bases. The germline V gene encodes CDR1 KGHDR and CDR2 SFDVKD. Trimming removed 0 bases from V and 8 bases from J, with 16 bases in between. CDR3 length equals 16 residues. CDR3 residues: CATSDLRQGFVYEQFF. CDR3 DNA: TGTGCCACCAGTGATTTGCGTCAGGGGTTCGTCTATGAGCAGTTCTTC.

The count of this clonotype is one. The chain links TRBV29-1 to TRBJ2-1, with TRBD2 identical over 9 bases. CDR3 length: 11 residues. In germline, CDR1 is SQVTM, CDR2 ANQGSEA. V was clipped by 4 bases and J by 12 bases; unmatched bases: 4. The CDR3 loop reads CSVVVAGAQFF. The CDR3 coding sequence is TGCAGCGTTGTGGTAGCGGGAGCGCAGTTCTTC.